This TCR beta chain was found in a study of T cell changes during pregnancy in multiple sclerosis. Per the germline V gene, CDR1 is SGDLS and CDR2 is YYNGEE. The CDR3 extends over 14 amino acids. V lost 1 base, J lost 3 bases, and 4 bases stayed unmatched. This table comes from immunoSEQ multiplex PCR, and its TCRdb copy is limited to in-frame clones, with some not included. The table has some 70,000 clones, over 75% seen once. V usage is TRBV9 and J usage is TRBJ2-7, with TRBD2 matching over 7 bases. The material was peripheral blood, obtained in the third trimester of pregnancy. This clonotype was sampled from a female donor with multiple sclerosis, enrolled in a pregnancy study. CDR3 protein: CASSVRAGDYEQYF. The DNA of the CDR3 is TGTGCCAGCAGCGTAAGGGCGGGAGACTACGAGCAGTACTTC.